These T cell receptor beta chains were read from a single sample in a study of blood T cells in healthy people across ages. TCRdb used MiXCR to reprocess the 5' RACE reads, holding one entry per CDR3 protein. The sample carries about 1.8 million distinct CDR3 sequences, 49% recorded once. Sequencing was carried out using blood. Receptors originate from a middle-aged woman in good health. CDR3s include the opening cysteine and the closing phenylalanine or tryptophan. Fields, in order: D gene, J gene, clone size, V gene, CDR3 protein, CDR3 DNA. The D gene is left open where the match is weak. Size tells how often a clone was seen (once, few, many) or the class of an expanded clone, and some rows leave it out.

>-|TRBJ1-5|-|TRBV7-2
CASSLARRGQPQHF
TGTGCCAGCAGCTTAGCCCGGCGGGGTCAGCCCCAGCATTTT
>-|TRBJ1-5|-|TRBV20-1
CSARVSPGSNQPQHF
TGCAGTGCTAGAGTCTCGCCAGGGAGCAATCAGCCCCAGCATTTT
>TRBD2|TRBJ2-5|-|TRBV7-9
CASSLPGLAGTQYF
TGTGCCAGCAGCCTCCCTGGACTAGCGGGGACCCAGTACTTC
>TRBD2|TRBJ2-3|few|TRBV4-3
CASSQERSGGLPTDTQYF
TGCGCCAGCAGCCAAGAACGCAGCGGGGGGCTCCCCACAGATACGCAGTATTTT
>-|TRBJ1-2|-|TRBV7-2
CASSLQGLNGYTF
TGTGCCAGCAGCTTACAGGGATTGAATGGCTACACCTTC
>TRBD1|TRBJ2-1|many|TRBV3-1
CASSAGTGGYNEQFF
TGTGCCAGCAGCGCCGGGACAGGGGGTTACAATGAGCAGTTCTTC
>TRBD2|TRBJ2-1|-|TRBV7-6
CASSPSPSGGGEQFF
TGTGCCAGCTCCCCTTCCCCTAGCGGGGGGGGTGAGCAGTTCTTC
>TRBD1|TRBJ2-3|few|TRBV2
CASKTGGGDTQYF
TGTGCCAGCAAGACAGGGGGCGGGGATACGCAGTATTTT
>TRBD1|TRBJ2-5|-|TRBV12-5
CASGLGQGFDEQYF
TGTGCTAGTGGTTTGGGACAGGGTTTCGATGAGCAGTACTTC
>-|TRBJ2-7|-|TRBV14
CASGQVTSYEQYF
TGTGCCAGCGGCCAAGTTACCAGCTACGAGCAGTACTTC
>-|TRBJ2-4|-|TRBV27
CASARGPTKNIQYF
TGTGCCAGCGCGAGGGGCCCAACCAAAAACATTCAGTACTTC
>-|TRBJ1-1|once|TRBV7-3
CASSTGGRTEEAFF
TGTGCCAGCAGCACCGGGGGGAGGACAGAGGAAGCTTTCTTT
>-|TRBJ2-5|-|TRBV6-2/TRBV6-3
CASLQGPRGTQYF
TGTGCCAGTCTGCAGGGTCCTCGGGGGACCCAGTACTTC
>-|TRBJ1-5|few|TRBV12-3/TRBV12-4
CASSFSDSNQPQHF
TGTGCCAGCAGTTTTTCCGATAGCAATCAGCCCCAGCATTTT
>-|TRBJ2-3|few|TRBV20-1
CSARDLQPGTTDTQYF
TGCAGTGCTAGAGATCTCCAGCCGGGGACCACAGATACGCAGTATTTT
>TRBD2|TRBJ2-1|-|TRBV20-1
CSAPFWEGKDNEQFF
TGCAGTGCCCCGTTTTGGGAGGGGAAGGACAATGAGCAGTTCTTC
>-|TRBJ1-4|-|TRBV3-1
CATSVKYATNEKLFF
TGTGCCACCTCAGTCAAATATGCAACTAATGAAAAACTGTTTTTT
>-|TRBJ2-3|-|TRBV2
CASEGVGTSTDTQYF
TGTGCCAGTGAAGGGGTCGGGACCAGCACAGATACGCAGTATTTT
>TRBD2|TRBJ2-1|-|TRBV6-2/TRBV6-3
CASSYSSRGGLSYNEQFF
TGTGCCAGCAGTTACTCGTCGCGGGGGGGCCTCTCCTACAATGAGCAGTTCTTC
>TRBD1|TRBJ1-2|-|TRBV7-2
CASSLGQGESGYTF
TGTGCCAGCAGCTTAGGACAGGGAGAATCTGGCTACACCTTC
>TRBD2|TRBJ2-7|-|TRBV12-3/TRBV12-4
CASSFLSSGVIYEQYF
TGTGCCAGCAGTTTTCTATCTAGCGGGGTAATCTACGAGCAGTACTTC
>TRBD2|TRBJ2-7|many|TRBV7-2
CASSLDSGTYEQYF
TGTGCCAGCAGCTTAGACAGCGGGACCTACGAGCAGTACTTC
>-|TRBJ1-2|-|TRBV6-1
CASSEVPPTGYGYTF
TGTGCCAGCAGTGAAGTTCCCCCGACAGGCTATGGCTACACCTTC
>-|TRBJ2-1|-|TRBV3-1
CASSQDLSASYNEQFF
TGTGCCAGCAGCCAAGATCTGTCTGCCTCCTACAATGAGCAGTTCTTC
>-|TRBJ2-5|-|TRBV20-1
CSVGKETQYF
TGCAGTGTTGGAAAAGAGACCCAGTACTTC
>-|TRBJ2-1|-|TRBV5-1
CASSVKDTGEQFF
TGCGCCAGCAGCGTCAAAGATACAGGCGAGCAGTTCTTC
>-|TRBJ2-5|few|TRBV12-3/TRBV12-4
CASSKDSGGVETQYF
TGTGCCAGCAGTAAAGACAGCGGAGGGGTGGAGACCCAGTACTTC
>-|TRBJ2-1|few|TRBV4-3
CASSQDLGGQIYNEQFF
TGCGCCAGCAGCCAAGATCTTGGGGGGCAAATCTACAATGAGCAGTTCTTC
>-|TRBJ2-1|-|TRBV6-6
CASSYRVQGSGGEQFF
TGTGCCAGCAGTTACAGGGTGCAGGGTTCCGGAGGTGAGCAGTTCTTC
>-|TRBJ1-5|-|TRBV27
CASSLRGKGSNQPQHF
TGTGCCAGCAGTTTACGGGGGAAAGGGAGCAATCAGCCCCAGCATTTT
>-|TRBJ2-3|-|TRBV6-1
CASGPGWADTQYF
TGTGCCAGCGGCCCGGGTTGGGCAGATACGCAGTATTTT
>-|TRBJ2-1|-|TRBV27
CASSPWGELGNEQFF
TGTGCCAGCAGTCCCTGGGGGGAATTGGGCAATGAGCAGTTCTTC
>TRBD2|TRBJ2-1|-|TRBV6-2/TRBV6-3
CASRNGAGGPYNEQFF
TGTGCCAGCAGAAACGGAGCGGGGGGGCCCTACAATGAGCAGTTCTTC
>-|TRBJ2-3|-|TRBV5-1
CASNLEGGGGTDTQYF
TGCGCCAGCAACCTAGAGGGGGGAGGCGGCACAGATACGCAGTATTTT
>-|TRBJ2-3|-|TRBV4-3
CASSQGGGGGGTDTQYF
TGCGCCAGCAGCCAAGGTGGGGGGGGCGGCGGCACAGATACGCAGTATTTT
>TRBD1|TRBJ2-5|few|TRBV20-1
CSVSDRAEETQYF
TGCAGTGTCTCAGACAGGGCCGAAGAGACCCAGTACTTC
>-|TRBJ2-3|few|TRBV5-1
CASSRSRPLTSTDTQYF
TGCGCCAGCAGCCGGTCCCGACCTCTGACTAGCACAGATACGCAGTATTTT
>TRBD1|TRBJ1-5|-|TRBV6-5
CASTRGSNQPQHF
TGTGCCAGCACCAGGGGGAGCAATCAGCCCCAGCATTTT
>-|TRBJ1-6|-|TRBV10-3
CAISEIQGNSPLHF
TGTGCCATCAGTGAGATTCAGGGTAATTCACCCCTCCACTTT
>TRBD1|TRBJ2-5|-|TRBV6-2/TRBV6-3
CASRLSQDRAFQETQYF
TGTGCCAGCAGACTTTCCCAAGACAGGGCCTTTCAAGAGACCCAGTACTTC
>-|TRBJ2-5|few|TRBV15
CATSPEGMGETQYF
TGTGCCACCAGTCCCGAGGGGATGGGAGAGACCCAGTACTTC
>-|TRBJ2-7|-|TRBV7-9
CASSSRDTHSYEQYF
TGTGCCAGCAGCTCCCGGGACACACACTCCTACGAGCAGTACTTC
>-|TRBJ2-3|-|TRBV7-2
CASTAPTDTQYF
TGTGCCAGCACCGCTCCGACAGATACGCAGTATTTT
>-|TRBJ1-1|-|TRBV5-1
CASSLEPVNTEAFF
TGCGCCAGCAGCTTGGAACCGGTGAACACTGAAGCTTTCTTT
>TRBD1|TRBJ2-7|few|TRBV15
CATEQTGAYEQYF
TGTGCCACAGAACAGACAGGGGCCTACGAGCAGTACTTC
>TRBD2|TRBJ2-3|-|TRBV28
CASRQAGGRDTQYF
TGTGCCAGCCGCCAAGCGGGGGGCCGGGATACGCAGTATTTT
>-|TRBJ1-2|many|TRBV20-1
CSAQPLQDKVGGYTF
TGCAGTGCCCAACCACTACAAGACAAGGTCGGAGGCTACACCTTC
>-|TRBJ2-3|-|TRBV24-1
CATSESLDFRADTQYF
TGTGCCACCAGTGAAAGTCTGGATTTTAGAGCAGATACGCAGTATTTT
>-|TRBJ2-1|-|TRBV7-9
CASSPQVGRSYNEQFF
TGTGCCAGCAGCCCCCAGGTGGGACGCTCCTACAATGAGCAGTTCTTC
>TRBD1|TRBJ2-7|-|TRBV4-3
CASSQDQAGTGIYEQYF
TGCGCCAGCAGCCAAGATCAAGCCGGGACAGGGATCTACGAGCAGTACTTC